The TCR beta chain described here comes from a study of shared clonotypes between healthy human individuals. Adults of Caucasian background living in Nashville, Tennessee made up all donors. A word on this clone: Its cognate antigen is unknown.

TCRdb keeps only in-frame clones here, not all; method: immunoSEQ multiplex PCR. The repertoire includes 100,000 to 120,000 clones, under 70% of them detected once, and around 25% sits in the top ten. The CDR3 is made up of 12 amino acids. Trimming shortened V by 7 bases and J by 4 bases, and 9 bases separated the two germline ends. Germline V CDR1 and CDR2: SGHTA, FQGNSA. Study results and limitations: Non-shared clonotypes had lower generation probabilities than clonotypes shared by all four sorted-subset donors.

Material for sequencing was memory CD8+ T cells sorted from blood. Subset defined: CD45RO+ cells pooled with CCR7-negative TemRA cells. This chain links TRBV7-2 with TRBJ2-3, with D tentatively TRBD2 (5 bases). The TCR comes from a woman aged 30 to 39 in good health. Here the CDR3 reads CASMAEADTQYF. CDR3 in DNA: TGTGCCAGCATGGCGGAGGCAGATACGCAGTATTTT.